The 13 T cell receptor beta chains given below trace back to one sample, sequenced in a study of T-cell memory formation after mild COVID-19. Via MiXCR, TCRdb re-called the 5' RACE reads, giving one row per CDR3 protein. The repertoire consists of tens of thousands of distinct CDR3 sequences, with 5.5% to 7% occurring once and the leading ten covering about 0.81%. The sequencing input was PBMCs or a T cell subset sorted from them (not recorded which). The receptors stem from an adult who had mild COVID-19 (a few samples of this study predate the infection). Cell type and time point are not known.

The V and J genes are TRBV4-1 and TRBJ1-2; D is perhaps TRBD1 (6 bases). From germline, CDR1 is MGHRA and CDR2 YSYEKL. The CDR3 length is 14 residues. V was pared by 1 base and J by 4 bases, with 10 bases between. Written as DNA, the CDR3 is TGCGCCAGCAGCCAAGTTTCAGGGGTCTATGGCTACACCTTC. Translated: CASSQVSGVYGYTF.

V is TRBV6-2 or TRBV6-3 and J is TRBJ2-1; D gene uncertain. V shed 7 bases and J shed 10 bases, with 17 bases lying between them. The V gene's germline CDR1 is MNHEY and CDR2 SVGEGT. This CDR3 contains 13 residues. CDR3 amino acids: CASTLLARAEQFF. The DNA of the CDR3 is TGTGCCAGCACACTTTTAGCACGGGCCGAGCAGTTCTTC.

This clonotype has a handful of counts. The rearrangement uses TRBV12-3 or TRBV12-4 and TRBJ2-7, with TRBD2 matching 10 bases. The junction had 7 bases not matched to a gene; V was cut back by 10 bases and J by 1 base. The CDR3 extends over 14 amino acids. The CDR3 nucleotides are TGTGCCACCTCGATAGCGGGAGGTTCCTACGAGCAGTACTTC. Amino acid sequence: CATSIAGGSYEQYF.

This clonotype is judged medium-sized. The chain employs TRBV5-1 and TRBJ2-1; D may correspond to TRBD1 or TRBD2 (6 bases each). The CDR3 contains 14 residues. V lost 2 bases and J 5 bases, leaving 11 bases between the germline ends. Germline V CDR1 and CDR2: SGHRS, YFSETQ. CDR3 region: CASSFGGGNNEQFF. For the CDR3, the DNA is TGCGCCAGCAGCTTCGGAGGGGGAAACAATGAGCAGTTCTTC.

This clonotype appeared many times. The genes are TRBV6-5 and TRBJ2-7, with TRBD1 identical over 9 bases. The CDR3 consists of 13 residues. V shed 2 bases and J 4 bases; nucleotides not matched to a gene: 0. Per germline, CDR1 MNHEY and CDR2 SVGAGI. The CDR3 region has the DNA TGTGCCAGCAGTTACGGGACAGGGTACGAGCAGTACTTC. This sequence encodes CASSYGTGYEQYF.

This sequence joins TRBV7-3 and TRBJ2-2; D possibly uses TRBD1 or TRBD2 (6 bases each). V lost 7 bases, J lost 3 bases, and 15 bases lay in between. The germline CDR1 and CDR2 sequences are SGHTA and FQGTGA. This CDR3 has 15 residues. CDR3 residues: CASKPGEVHTGELFF. CDR3 DNA: TGTGCCAGCAAACCAGGGGAGGTCCACACCGGGGAGCTGTTTTTT. The full variable domain, in which reference TRBV7-3 and TRBJ2-2 provide the parts outside the CDR3, is GAGVSQTPSNKVTEKGKYVELRCDPISGHTALYWYRQSLGQGPEFLIYFQGTGAADDSGLPNDRFFAVRPEGSVSTLKIQRTERGDSAVYLCASKPGEVHTGELFFGEGSRLTVL.

This clonotype was counted many times. The junction differs from germline at one of its ends, possibly a read error. The chain has TRBV7-8 and TRBJ2-1, with 12 nucleotides matching TRBD2. The CDR3 covers 15 residues. Germline lookup yields CDR1 SGHVS and CDR2 FQNEAQ. CDR3 amino acids: CASTLRLAGDNEQFF. CDR3 sequence (DNA): TGTGCCAGCACCTTAAGACTAGCGGGGGACAATGAGCAGTTCTTC.

This clonotype was seen at least ten times. This chain joins TRBV19 and TRBJ2-6; a weak D match, TRBD1 (5 bases). V was trimmed by 4 bases and J by 4 bases, leaving 11 bases between them. CDR1 is LNHDA, CDR2 SQIVND, per germline (reference sequence). The CDR3 has 15 amino acids. CDR3 region: CASSTQGAGANVLTF. The CDR3 DNA reads TGTGCCAGTAGTACCCAAGGGGCCGGGGCCAACGTCCTGACTTTC.

This clonotype occurred a few times. The chain employs TRBV19 and TRBJ2-3, with D perhaps TRBD1 (6 bases). CDR1 and CDR2 from the germline V gene are LNHDA and SQIVND (reference sequence). The ends were cut back, 2 bases at V and 5 bases at J, with 11 bases in the middle. The CDR3 spans 14 residues. As DNA, the CDR3 is TGTGCCAGTAGTATAAGGGGGTTCAGAGATACGCAGTATTTT. Translated, it gives CASSIRGFRDTQYF.

This clonotype was detected ten times or more. The chain couples TRBV6-5 to TRBJ2-5, with D maybe TRBD2 (5 bases). V was trimmed by 11 bases and J by 4 bases, leaving 14 bases between them. The length of the CDR3 is 12 residues. Germline V gene data show CDR1 as MNHEY and CDR2 as SVGAGI. CDR3 sequence (DNA): TGTGCCGCCAGCGGAAATGGAGAGACCCAGTACTTC. This gives the protein CAASGNGETQYF.

This clonotype was seen repeatedly, ten times or more. This chain joins TRBV24-1 and TRBJ2-2; possibly TRBD1 for D (6 bases). The CDR3 loop spans 15 amino acids. V lost 1 base to trimming and J lost 5 bases, with 10 bases between them. Germline V gene sequence: CDR1 KGHDR, CDR2 SFDVKD. This CDR3 is CATSDLGTFTGELFF. The CDR3 DNA sequence: TGTGCCACCAGTGATTTAGGGACATTTACCGGGGAGCTGTTTTTT.

The chain links TRBV6-6 to TRBJ2-7; 7 bases are a match to TRBD1. The CDR3 is made up of 16 amino acids. V was clipped by 5 bases and J by 4 bases; unmatched bases: 14. Germline V gives CDR1 MNHNY, CDR2 SVGAGI (reference sequence). CDR3 protein: CASSRARQGFMYEQYF. The CDR3 DNA follows: TGTGCCAGCAGTCGGGCCCGACAGGGCTTCATGTACGAGCAGTACTTC.

The sample holds a few counts of this clonotype. The V and J genes are TRBV29-1 and TRBJ2-2, with D hard to call. Trimming took off 2 bases at V and 1 base at J, with 5 bases between the two ends. The CDR3 has 13 residues. Per the germline V gene, CDR1 is SQVTM and CDR2 is ANQGSEA. CDR3 sequence (DNA): TGCAGCGTTGAAATGGGGAACACCGGGGAGCTGTTTTTT. It specifies CSVEMGNTGELFF.